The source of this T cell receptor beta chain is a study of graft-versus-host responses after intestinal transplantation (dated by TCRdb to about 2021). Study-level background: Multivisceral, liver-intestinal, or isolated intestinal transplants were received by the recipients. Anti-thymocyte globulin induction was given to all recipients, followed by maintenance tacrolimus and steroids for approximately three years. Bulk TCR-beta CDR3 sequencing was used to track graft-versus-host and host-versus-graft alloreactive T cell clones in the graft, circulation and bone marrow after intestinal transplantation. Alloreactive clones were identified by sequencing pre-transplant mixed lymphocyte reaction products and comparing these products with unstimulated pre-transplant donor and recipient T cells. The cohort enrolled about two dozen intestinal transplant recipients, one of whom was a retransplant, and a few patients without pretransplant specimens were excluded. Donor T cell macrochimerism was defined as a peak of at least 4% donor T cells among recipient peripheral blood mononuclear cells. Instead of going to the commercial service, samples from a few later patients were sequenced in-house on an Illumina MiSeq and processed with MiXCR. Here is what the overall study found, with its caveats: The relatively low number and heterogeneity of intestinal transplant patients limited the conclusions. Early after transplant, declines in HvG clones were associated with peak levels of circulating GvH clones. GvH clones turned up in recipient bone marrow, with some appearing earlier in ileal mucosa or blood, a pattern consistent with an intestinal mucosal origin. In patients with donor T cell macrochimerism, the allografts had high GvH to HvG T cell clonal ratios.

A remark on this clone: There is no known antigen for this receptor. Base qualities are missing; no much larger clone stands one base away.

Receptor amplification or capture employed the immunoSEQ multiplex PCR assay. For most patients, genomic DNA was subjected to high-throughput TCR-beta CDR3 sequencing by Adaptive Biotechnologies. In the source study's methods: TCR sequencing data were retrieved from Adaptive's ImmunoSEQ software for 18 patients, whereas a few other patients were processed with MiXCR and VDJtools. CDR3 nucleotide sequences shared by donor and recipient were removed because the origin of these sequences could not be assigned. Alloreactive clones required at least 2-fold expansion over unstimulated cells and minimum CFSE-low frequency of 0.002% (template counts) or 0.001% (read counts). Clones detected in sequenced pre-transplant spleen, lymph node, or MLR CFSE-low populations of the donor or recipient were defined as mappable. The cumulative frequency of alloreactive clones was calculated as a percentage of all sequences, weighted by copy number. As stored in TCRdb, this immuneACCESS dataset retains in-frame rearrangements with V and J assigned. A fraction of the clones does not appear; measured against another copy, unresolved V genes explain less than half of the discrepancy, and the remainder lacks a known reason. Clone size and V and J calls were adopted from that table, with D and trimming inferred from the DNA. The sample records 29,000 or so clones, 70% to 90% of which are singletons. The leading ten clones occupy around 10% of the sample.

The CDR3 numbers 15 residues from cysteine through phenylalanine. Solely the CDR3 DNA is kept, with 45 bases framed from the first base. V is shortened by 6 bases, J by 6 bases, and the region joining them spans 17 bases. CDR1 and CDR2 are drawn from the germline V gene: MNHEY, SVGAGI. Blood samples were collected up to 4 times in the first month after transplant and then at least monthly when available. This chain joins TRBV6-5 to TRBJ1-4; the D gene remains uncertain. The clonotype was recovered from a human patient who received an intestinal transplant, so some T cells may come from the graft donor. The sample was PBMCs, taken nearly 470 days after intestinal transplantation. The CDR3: CASRHGNSLDEKLFF. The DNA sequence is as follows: TGTGCCAGCAGACACGGGAACAGCCTAGATGAAAAACTGTTTTTT.